Below, 11 T cell receptor beta chains from the same sample are listed, as sequenced in a study of human T cells and chemical hapten exposure. TCRdb independently ran MiXCR on the RACE reads; one entry per CDR3 protein. The profile shows 95,000 to 150,000 distinct CDR3 sequences, about 10% of them singletons. Sample time point: patch test 3, about 24 weeks after DPC sensitization. Regarding treatment: therapeutic diphenylcyclopropenone sensitization with weekly scalp DPC. The starting material was whole blood, obtained in connection with sensitization to the hapten diphenylcyclopropenone (DPC). The origin of the receptors is a woman between 50 and 59 years old with alopecia areata. Some clones in this sample may be carry-over from other donors' samples.

This sequence joins TRBV5-1 and TRBJ1-5, with 10 bases that match TRBD1. The CDR3 contains 15 residues. The V gene end was trimmed by 3 bases and the J gene end by 2 bases; junction bases not matched to a gene: 2. The germline V gene encodes CDR1 SGHRS and CDR2 YFSETQ. This chain's CDR3 is CASSSGQGGNQPQHF. CDR3 sequence (DNA): TGCGCCAGCAGCTCCGGACAGGGGGGCAATCAGCCCCAGCATTTT.

This clonotype occurred a few times. CDR3 residues: CASSEGRTSSGANVLTF. In DNA, the CDR3 is TGTGCCAGCAGTGAAGGTCGGACCAGCTCTGGGGCCAACGTCCTGACTTTC. The rearrangement joins TRBV2 to TRBJ2-6; D gene unclear. This CDR3 has 17 residues. CDR1 and CDR2 from the germline V gene are SNHLY and FYNNEI. V lost 1 base to trimming and J lost 0 bases, with 10 bases between them.

This clonotype was seen a handful of times. This chain joins TRBV28 and TRBJ2-5; perhaps TRBD2 as D (5 bases). The V end was cut by 8 bases, the J end by 5 bases, with 9 bases between. CDR1 is MDHEN and CDR2 is SYDVKM in the germline V gene. The CDR3 covers 11 residues. The CDR3, as DNA: TGTGCCAGCGAGGAGGAGGAGACCCAGTACTTC. It codes for CASEEEETQYF.

This clonotype was detected ten times or more. The rearrangement links TRBV7-6 to TRBJ2-7, with 8 nucleotides matching TRBD1. There are 13 residues in the CDR3. CDR1 and CDR2 from the germline V gene are SGHVS and FNYEAQ. Trimming cost V 5 bases and J 3 bases; bases outside gene matches: 3. The CDR3 is CASSLGQDYEQYF. CDR3 sequence (DNA): TGTGCCAGCAGCCTGGGACAGGACTACGAGCAGTACTTC.

The sample holds a few counts of this clonotype. This chain's CDR3 is CSVRTRNNEQFF. CDR3 sequence (DNA): TGCAGCGTTAGGACTAGAAACAATGAGCAGTTCTTC. V usage is TRBV29-1 and J usage is TRBJ2-1; 7 nucleotides line up with TRBD2. Trimming took 5 bases from V and 5 from J; bases not matched to a gene: 3. Germline-derived CDR1 and CDR2 are SQVTM and ANQGSEA. The CDR3 loop spans 12 amino acids.

The genes are TRBV7-6 and TRBJ2-3, with D possibly matching TRBD1 (6 bases). CDR3 length equals 18 residues. Per germline, CDR1 SGHVS and CDR2 FNYEAQ. Trimming took 0 bases from V and 2 from J, leaving 18 bases between them. The CDR3: CASSLAYREGDYTDTQYF. CDR3 nucleotides: TGTGCCAGCAGCTTAGCTTACCGAGAGGGGGATTACACAGATACGCAGTATTTT.

The chain recombines TRBV3-1 with TRBJ2-3; D is unclear. The CDR3 is 14 amino acids. Germline CDR1 LGHDT, CDR2 YNNKEL (reference sequence). The V end lost 6 bases, the J end lost 6 bases, and 16 bases lay between the germline ends. The CDR3 spells CASRQSDSRDTQYF. CDR3 coding DNA: TGTGCCAGCAGGCAAAGCGACTCCAGGGATACGCAGTATTTT.

The chain couples TRBV5-1 to TRBJ2-5, with 7 bases aligning to TRBD1. V lost 0 bases and J lost 0; bases outside the gene matches: 2. CDR1 and CDR2 (germline): SGHRS, YFSETQ. The CDR3 is made up of 15 amino acids. CDR3 amino acids: CASSLAQGYQETQYF. The CDR3 coding sequence is TGCGCCAGCAGCTTGGCACAGGGGTACCAAGAGACCCAGTACTTC. Full variable domain (outside the CDR3, taken from reference TRBV5-1 and TRBJ2-5): KAGVTQTPRYLIKTRGQQVTLSCSPISGHRSVSWYQQTPGQGLQFLFEYFSETQRNKGNFPGRFSGRQFSNSRSEMNVSTLELGDSALYLCASSLAQGYQETQYFGPGTRLLVL.

In this sample, this clonotype turned up a few times. The chain links TRBV12-3 or TRBV12-4 to TRBJ1-5; D not resolved. Trimming left V 7 bases short and J 0 bases short, with 7 bases between. There are 13 residues in the CDR3. In DNA, the CDR3 is TGTGCCAGCACCCAGAATAGCAATCAGCCCCAGCATTTT. Translating gives CASTQNSNQPQHF.

The chain carries TRBV20-1 and TRBJ1-2; no clear D gene. CDR3 size: 14 residues. V dropped 3 bases and J dropped 8 bases, with 19 bases sitting between them. Germline V gene sequence: CDR1 DFQATT, CDR2 SNEGSKA (reference sequence). CDR3 DNA: TGCAGTGCTAGGGATGGAGTTCGTCCAGACGGCTACACCTTC. Amino acid sequence: CSARDGVRPDGYTF.

This clonotype showed up just a few times. V and J are TRBV2 and TRBJ2-2, with D tentatively TRBD2 (6 bases). The length of the CDR3 is 15 residues. In germline, CDR1 is SNHLY, CDR2 FYNNEI. Trimming stripped 7 bases from V and 6 bases from J, with 18 bases between. CDR3 in amino acids: CASTLDTGVSGELFF. The CDR3 DNA is TGTGCCAGCACACTTGATACGGGGGTTTCCGGGGAGCTGTTTTTT.